The 23 T cell receptor beta chains reported below all come from one sample, sequenced in a study of T-cell memory formation after mild COVID-19 (dated by TCRdb to the early 2020s). Libraries were made using 5' RACE. The reads were generated on an Illumina NovaSeq 6000. The public sequencing data were trimmed at Q25 with fastp and processed into clonotypes with MiXCR by TCRdb, which kept only in-frame beta chains. A single entry per CDR3 protein holds the most common genes and DNA from its merged rows. The sample profile shows fewer than 350,000 distinct CDR3 sequences; roughly 8.2% of them were found once. Of the sample, 20% to 25% falls within the top ten clones. Specimen: PBMCs or a T cell subset sorted from them (not recorded which). These receptors were obtained from a man aged 18-30 years who had mild COVID-19 (a few samples of this study predate the infection). The sample titles of this study are shuffled in the database, so cell type and time point are left out; the donor was told from shared clones.

In its sample, this clonotype was seen a few times. The V gene is TRBV6-5, the J gene TRBJ2-3, with 7 bases that match TRBD2. The trim removed 4 bases at V and 6 bases at J, leaving 7 bases unmatched. The germline CDR1 and CDR2 sequences are MNHEY and SVGAGI. The CDR3 sequence is 14 residues long. CDR3 loop: CASSSVGLVDTQYF. The CDR3 DNA is TGTGCCAGCAGTTCCGTCGGACTAGTGGATACGCAGTATTTT.

The chain carries TRBV7-9 and TRBJ2-7; TRBD1 matches at 7 bases. Germline CDR1 is SEHNR and CDR2 is FQNEAQ (reference sequence). The CDR3 has 16 residues. The V and J ends lost 1 base and 3 bases, in that order; junction bases with no gene match: 9. CDR3 sequence: CASSLDRDSPFYEQYF. CDR3 bases: TGTGCCAGCAGCTTAGATCGGGACAGTCCTTTCTACGAGCAGTACTTC.

A few counts support this clonotype. The chain joins TRBV9 to TRBJ2-3, with 9 nucleotides matching TRBD2. Germline V gene data show CDR1 as SGDLS and CDR2 as YYNGEE. The J segment lost 2 bases and the V segment lost 4 bases, leaving 11 bases of the junction unmatched. The CDR3 runs 17 residues. The CDR3 coding sequence is TGTGCCAGCAGCCCCTGGGGAGTAGCGGGGGTCACAGATACGCAGTATTTT. Amino acid sequence: CASSPWGVAGVTDTQYF.

The chain recombines TRBV12-3 or TRBV12-4 with TRBJ1-3, with D unclear. Trimming took off 7 bases at V and 4 bases at J, with 14 bases between the two ends. This CDR3 comprises 14 residues. CDR3 protein: CASTFSRGGNTIYF. The CDR3, as DNA: TGTGCCAGCACCTTCTCACGGGGAGGAAACACCATATATTTT.

This clonotype was recorded a few times. This rearrangement joins TRBV6-6 to TRBJ1-4; 7 bases agree with TRBD1. The germline CDR1 and CDR2 sequences are MNHNY and SVGAGI (reference sequence). V lost 6 bases to trimming and J lost 8 bases; unmatched junction nucleotides: 9. This CDR3 region has 14 residues. CDR3 residues: CASSDRAENEKLFF. The DNA of the CDR3 is TGTGCCAGCAGCGACAGGGCGGAAAACGAAAAACTGTTTTTT.

This clonotype was seen just once. The rearrangement joins TRBV10-3 to TRBJ2-2; 10 bases map to TRBD2. Trimming at V came to 7 bases and at J to 6 bases, leaving 8 bases not matched to a gene. Germline-derived CDR1 and CDR2 are ENHRY and SYGVKD. This CDR3 comprises 15 residues. CDR3 residues: CAITPERGGSGELFF. The CDR3 DNA reads TGTGCCATCACCCCAGAGCGGGGGGGTTCCGGGGAGCTGTTTTTT.

This clonotype was detected ten times or more. The gene calls are TRBV5-6 and TRBJ1-1; D remains unclear. The V and J ends lost 0 bases and 4 bases respectively, with 16 bases between them. Germline V CDR1 and CDR2: SGHDT, YYEEEE. The CDR3 is 16 residues long. The CDR3, as DNA: TGTGCCAGCAGCTTGGATGACCCAGTGTCATCCACTGAAGCTTTCTTT. Protein product: CASSLDDPVSSTEAFF.

The chain recombines TRBV18 with TRBJ2-2; perhaps TRBD1 as D (5 bases). CDR3 length equals 14 residues. The V end was cut by 3 bases, the J end by 4 bases, with 9 bases between. The germline gives CDR1 KGHSH, CDR2 LQKENI. CDR3 protein: CASSPQGSTGELFF. CDR3 sequence (DNA): TGTGCCAGCTCACCGCAGGGAAGCACCGGGGAGCTGTTTTTT.

The chain has TRBV4-2 and TRBJ1-3, with no clear D. Germline CDR1 reads LGHNA; CDR2 reads YNFKEQ. V was shortened by 3 bases and J by 0 bases, with 12 bases between the two germline ends. The CDR3 has 16 residues. The CDR3 here is CASSHMARPSGNTIYF. The CDR3 DNA is TGTGCCAGCAGCCACATGGCCCGACCCTCTGGAAACACCATATATTTT.

This clonotype appeared a few times. The chain links TRBV7-2 to TRBJ1-2; a weak D match, TRBD1 (6 bases). With 5 bases removed from V and 0 bases from J, the gap between germline ends came to 13 bases. Germline V gene sequence: CDR1 SGHTA, CDR2 FQGNSA. The CDR3 is 15 amino acids. The CDR3: CASSPGQLPNYGYTF. For the CDR3, the DNA is TGTGCCAGCAGCCCAGGACAGCTTCCTAACTATGGCTACACCTTC.

This clonotype was observed a few times. V gene TRBV7-9 combines with J gene TRBJ2-1; D is uncertain. Germline V gene lookup returns CDR1 SEHNR and CDR2 FQNEAQ (reference sequence). The CDR3 spans 14 residues. V was shortened by 6 bases and J by 0 bases, with 9 bases between the two germline ends. The CDR3 spells CASRDGSSYNEQFF. CDR3 nucleotides: TGTGCCAGCAGGGACGGAAGCTCCTACAATGAGCAGTTCTTC.

The rearrangement uses TRBV9 and TRBJ1-6, with 9 bases aligning to TRBD1. Germline values: CDR1 SGDLS, CDR2 YYNGEE. CDR3 length: 17 amino acids. Trimming cost V 4 bases and J 6 bases; bases outside gene matches: 11. In DNA form, the CDR3 reads TGTGCCAGCAGCACGTCACCACAGGGGGCAGGTAATTCACCCCTCCACTTT. Protein sequence: CASSTSPQGAGNSPLHF.

This clonotype was picked up a small number of times. V gene TRBV6-5 combines with J gene TRBJ1-1; 7 bases line up with TRBD1. CDR1 is MNHEY and CDR2 is SVGAGI in the germline V gene. V lost 5 bases, J lost 2 bases, and 8 bases stayed unmatched. The CDR3 runs to 15 residues. The chain's CDR3 is CASSGRDRLNTEAFF. The CDR3 DNA sequence: TGTGCCAGCAGTGGCCGGGACAGACTCAACACTGAAGCTTTCTTT.

There are many counts of this clonotype. The V call is TRBV7-3, the J call TRBJ1-3; TRBD1 aligns across 9 bases. The CDR3 loop spans 15 amino acids. With 5 bases clipped from V and 4 bases from J, the junction kept 6 bases outside the gene matches. CDR1 SGHTA and CDR2 FQGTGA come from the germline V gene. The DNA for the CDR3 is TGTGCCAGCAGCCCCACAGGGGGCGCGGGAAACACCATATATTTT. It yields the protein CASSPTGGAGNTIYF.

Many counts were recorded for this clonotype. V gene TRBV5-1 combines with J gene TRBJ1-3, with a possible D match to TRBD1 (5 bases). This CDR3 contains 14 residues. With 3 bases removed from V and 3 bases from J, the gap between germline ends came to 10 bases. Germline V lookup: CDR1 SGHRS, CDR2 YFSETQ. The CDR3 here is CASSSQGIGNTIYF. In DNA form, the CDR3 reads TGCGCCAGCAGCTCCCAGGGAATTGGAAACACCATATATTTT.

Ten or more counts support this clonotype. The chain combines TRBV20-1 with TRBJ2-3, with D perhaps matching TRBD2 (6 bases). The CDR3 has 13 residues. The V gene lost 3 bases and the J gene lost 0 bases, with 7 bases spanning the gap. Germline CDR1 and CDR2: DFQATT and SNEGSKA (reference sequence). The CDR3 nucleotides read TGCAGTGCTAGGGGGACTAGCACAGATACGCAGTATTTT. It specifies CSARGTSTDTQYF.

This clonotype was seen many times. The chain joins TRBV4-1 to TRBJ1-2, with D unclear. Germline V gene data show CDR1 as MGHRA and CDR2 as YSYEKL. The ends were cut back, 0 bases at V and 13 bases at J, with 18 bases in the middle. The CDR3 is 14 amino acids. The DNA for the CDR3 is TGCGCCAGCAGCCAAGATAAGGGCGCGTTGGTGCGCACCTTC. This encodes CASSQDKGALVRTF.

The chain uses TRBV4-3 and TRBJ2-7, with 8 bases that match TRBD1. Trimming removed 4 bases from V and 1 base from J; junction bases left unmatched: 6. Looked up from germline, CDR1 is LGHNA and CDR2 is YSLEER. This CDR3 is 15 amino acids long. CDR3 sequence: CASSLWDRFSYEQYF. The CDR3 DNA follows: TGCGCCAGCAGCCTTTGGGACAGGTTTTCCTACGAGCAGTACTTC.

This clonotype was seen only once. V usage is TRBV29-1 and J usage is TRBJ2-7, with D unclear. The V gene's germline CDR1 is SQVTM and CDR2 ANQGSEA. Trimming removed 4 bases from V and 1 base from J, with 11 bases in between. The CDR3 contains 13 residues. The CDR3 nucleotides are TGCAGCGTTGTTGCCCGATCTTCCTACGAGCAGTACTTC. This codes for CSVVARSSYEQYF.

This chain joins TRBV9 and TRBJ2-7, with D unclear. Trimming removed 3 bases at V and 0 bases at J, with 10 bases between. Germline loops: CDR1 SGDLS, CDR2 YYNGEE. This CDR3 comprises 14 residues. The CDR3 coding sequence is TGTGCCAGCAGCGCGGAATTCGGCTCCTACGAGCAGTACTTC. It codes for CASSAEFGSYEQYF.

The V call is TRBV12-3 or TRBV12-4, the J call TRBJ1-5, with D tentatively TRBD1 (5 bases). Trimming took 2 bases from V and 5 from J, leaving 10 bases between them. The length of the CDR3 is 14 residues. The CDR3 reads CASSLTGTYQPQHF. The CDR3 bases are TGTGCCAGCAGTTTAACAGGCACGTATCAGCCCCAGCATTTT.

At least ten counts were recorded for this clonotype. V gene TRBV5-1 combines with J gene TRBJ2-7; D tentatively reads TRBD1 or TRBD2 (6 bases each). The CDR3 is 15 amino acids. The ends were cut back, 5 bases at V and 2 bases at J, with 17 bases in the middle. Per the germline V gene, CDR1 is SGHRS and CDR2 is YFSETQ. The CDR3 DNA follows: TGCGCCAGCAGTTGGGGGGCAGGGGAGGCCTACGAGCAGTACGTC. Protein sequence: CASSWGAGEAYEQYV.

The rearrangement joins TRBV29-1 to TRBJ2-3; no definite D call. Germline V gene data show CDR1 as SQVTM and CDR2 as ANQGSEA. This CDR3 spans 14 amino acids. Trimming shortened V by 4 bases and J by 3 bases, and 14 bases separated the two germline ends. The CDR3 DNA is TGCAGCGTTGTACTCCAGAGAATGACAGATACGCAGTATTTT. Translation: CSVVLQRMTDTQYF.